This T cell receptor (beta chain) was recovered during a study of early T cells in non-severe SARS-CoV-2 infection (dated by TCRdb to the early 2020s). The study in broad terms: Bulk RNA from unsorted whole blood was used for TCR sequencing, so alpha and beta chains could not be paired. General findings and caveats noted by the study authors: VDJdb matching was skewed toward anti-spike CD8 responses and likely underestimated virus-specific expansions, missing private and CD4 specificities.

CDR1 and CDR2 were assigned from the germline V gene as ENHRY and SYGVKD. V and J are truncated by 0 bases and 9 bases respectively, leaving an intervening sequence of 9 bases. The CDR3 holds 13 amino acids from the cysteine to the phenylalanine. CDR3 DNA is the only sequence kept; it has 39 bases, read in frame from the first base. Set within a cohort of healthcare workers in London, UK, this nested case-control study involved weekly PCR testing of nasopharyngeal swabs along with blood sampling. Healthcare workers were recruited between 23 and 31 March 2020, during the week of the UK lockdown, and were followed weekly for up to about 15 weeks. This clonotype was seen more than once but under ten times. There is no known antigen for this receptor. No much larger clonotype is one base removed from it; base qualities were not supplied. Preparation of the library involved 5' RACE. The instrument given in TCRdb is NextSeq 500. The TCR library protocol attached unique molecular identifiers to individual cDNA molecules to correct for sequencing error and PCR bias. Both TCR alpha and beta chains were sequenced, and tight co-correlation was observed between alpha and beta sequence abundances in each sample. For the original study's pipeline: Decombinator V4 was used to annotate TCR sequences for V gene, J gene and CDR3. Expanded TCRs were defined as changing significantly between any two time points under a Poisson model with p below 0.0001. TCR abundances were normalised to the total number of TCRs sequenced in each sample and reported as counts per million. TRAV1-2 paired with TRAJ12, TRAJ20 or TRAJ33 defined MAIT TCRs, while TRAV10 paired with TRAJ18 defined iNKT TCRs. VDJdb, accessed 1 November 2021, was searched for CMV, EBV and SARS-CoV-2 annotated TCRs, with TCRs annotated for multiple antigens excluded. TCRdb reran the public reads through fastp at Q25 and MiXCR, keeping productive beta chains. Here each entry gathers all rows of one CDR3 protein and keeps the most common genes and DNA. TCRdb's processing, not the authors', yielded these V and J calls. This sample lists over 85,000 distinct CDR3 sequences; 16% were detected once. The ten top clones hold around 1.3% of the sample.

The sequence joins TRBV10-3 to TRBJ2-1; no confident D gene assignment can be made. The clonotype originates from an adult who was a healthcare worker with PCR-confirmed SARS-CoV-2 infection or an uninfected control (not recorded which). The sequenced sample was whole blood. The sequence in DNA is TGTGCCATCAGTGAGTCGTCGAGCCCTGAGCAGTTCTTC. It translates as CAISESSSPEQFF.